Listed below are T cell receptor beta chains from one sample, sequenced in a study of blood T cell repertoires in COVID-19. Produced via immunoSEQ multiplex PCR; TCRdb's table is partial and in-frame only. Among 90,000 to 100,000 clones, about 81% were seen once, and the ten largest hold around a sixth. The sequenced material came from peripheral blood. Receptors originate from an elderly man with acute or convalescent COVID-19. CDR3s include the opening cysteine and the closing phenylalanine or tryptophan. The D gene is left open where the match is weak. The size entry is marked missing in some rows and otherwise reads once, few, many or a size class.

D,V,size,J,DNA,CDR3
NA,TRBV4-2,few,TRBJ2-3,TGTGCCAGCAGCCAATTGCTACAGGGATCGTCGCAGTATTTT,CASSQLLQGSSQYF
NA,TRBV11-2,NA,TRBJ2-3,TGTGCCAGCAGCCCCCGACTTTTTTCTAGCACAGATACGCAGTATTTT,CASSPRLFSSTDTQYF
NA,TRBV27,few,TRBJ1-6,TGTGCCAGCAGGCGACAGAGCTCCTATAATTCACCCCTCCACTTT,CASRRQSSYNSPLHF
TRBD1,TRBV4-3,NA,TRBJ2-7,TGCGCCAGCAGCCGAAGACAGGGGGGGTACTACGAGCAGTACTTC,CASSRRQGGYYEQYF
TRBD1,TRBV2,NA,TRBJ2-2,TGTGCCAGCAGTGTTGAGACAGGGGACACCGGGGAGCTGTTTTTT,CASSVETGDTGELFF
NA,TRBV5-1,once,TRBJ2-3,TGCGCCAGCAGCTGGCAACAGAGAACAGATACGCAGTATTTT,CASSWQQRTDTQYF
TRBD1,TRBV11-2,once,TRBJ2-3,TGTGCCAGCAGCTTAAAAGTGAGCACAGGGGGTACAGATACGCAGTATTTT,CASSLKVSTGGTDTQYF
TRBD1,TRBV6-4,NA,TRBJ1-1,TGTGCCAGCAGCTTGACAGGGGGCATGGTTTCTGAAGCTTTCTTT,CASSLTGGMVSEAFF
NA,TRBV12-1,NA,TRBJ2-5,TGTGCCAGCAGCCACCGGACTGTCCAGGGGGTCTACCAAGAGACCCAGTACTTC,CASSHRTVQGVYQETQYF
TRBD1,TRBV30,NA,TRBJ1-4,TGTGCCTGGAAGATCTCCTTTGGGACAGGGGATGAAAAACTGTTTTTT,CAWKISFGTGDEKLFF
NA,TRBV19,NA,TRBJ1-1,TGTGCCAGTAGTCAACAGCAGTACACTGAAGCTTTCTTT,CASSQQQYTEAFF
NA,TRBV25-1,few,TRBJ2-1,TGTGCCAGCAGGTCGGACAGCCTCAGCTCCTACAATGAGCAGTTCTTC,CASRSDSLSSYNEQFF
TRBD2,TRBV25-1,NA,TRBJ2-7,TGTGCCAGCAGTGAGGGCGGGAGTGCCATCGAGCAGTACTTC,CASSEGGSAIEQYF
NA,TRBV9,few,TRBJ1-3,TGTGCCAGCAGCTCATTTCAGGGCCCTGGAAACACCATATATTTT,CASSSFQGPGNTIYF
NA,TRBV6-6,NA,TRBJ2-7,TGTGCCAGCAGTCCCGCTCAAGGCGGGGTCTACGAGCAGTACTTC,CASSPAQGGVYEQYF
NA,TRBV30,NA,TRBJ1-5,TGTGCCTGGAGTGTTAGGGGTCGGCCAGAGAATCAGCCCCAGCATTTT,CAWSVRGRPENQPQHF
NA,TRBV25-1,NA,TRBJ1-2,TGTGCCAGCAGTGACAACAGGGTTTTCTATGGCTACACCTTC,CASSDNRVFYGYTF
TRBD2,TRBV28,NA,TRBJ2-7,TGTGCCAGCAGTTCCCACGGGGCGGGAGATGTCTACGAGCAGTACTTC,CASSSHGAGDVYEQYF
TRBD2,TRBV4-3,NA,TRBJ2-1,TGCGCCAGCAGCCAAGAACTAGCGGGAGTAGTAGCTGAGCAGTTCTTC,CASSQELAGVVAEQFF
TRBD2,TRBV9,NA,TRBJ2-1,TGTGCCAGCAGCGTACTCGGGACTAGCAATGAGCAGTTCTTC,CASSVLGTSNEQFF
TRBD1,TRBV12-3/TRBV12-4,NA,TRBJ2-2,TGTGCCAGCAGGACAGGGGGAACCGGGGAGCTGTTTTTT,CASRTGGTGELFF
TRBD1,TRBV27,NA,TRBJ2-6,TGTGCCAGCAGTGGGGGACAGTCAATCTCTGGGGCCAACGTCCTGACTTTC,CASSGGQSISGANVLTF
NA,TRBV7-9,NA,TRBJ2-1,TGTGCCAGCACTTACAGTTACAATGAGCAGTTCTTC,CASTYSYNEQFF
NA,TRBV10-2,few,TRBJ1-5,TGCGCCAGCAGCGTACAGGGTGGGAGCAATCAGCCCCAGCATTTT,CASSVQGGSNQPQHF
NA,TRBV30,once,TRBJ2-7,TGTGCCTGGAGTGGGAGTCTAGCGCACTACGAGCAGTACTTC,CAWSGSLAHYEQYF
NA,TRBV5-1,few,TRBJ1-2,TGCGCCAGCAGCTTGGGCGGCAGGGCGAACTATGGCTACACCTTC,CASSLGGRANYGYTF
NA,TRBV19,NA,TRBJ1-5,TGTGCCAGTAGTACCCTTTTTGCGGGCGGGTATAGCAATCAGCCCCAGCATTTT,CASSTLFAGGYSNQPQHF
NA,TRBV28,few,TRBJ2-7,TGTGCCAGCAGTCCCAGGGACGAGCAGTACTTC,CASSPRDEQYF
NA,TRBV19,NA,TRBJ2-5,TGTGCCAGTAGTATATTTCTGGACAGAAAAGAGACCCAGTACTTC,CASSIFLDRKETQYF
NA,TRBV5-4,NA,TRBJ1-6,TGTGCCAGCAGCTTCCCTACGACGGGATATAATTCACCCCTCCACTTT,CASSFPTTGYNSPLHF
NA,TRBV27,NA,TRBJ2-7,TGTGCCAGCAGTTTATCGAGGCAGGGGGGCTACGAGCAGTACTTC,CASSLSRQGGYEQYF
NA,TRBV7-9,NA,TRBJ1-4,TGTGCCAGCAGTCCTTACAGGGATGATGAAAAACTGTTTTTT,CASSPYRDDEKLFF
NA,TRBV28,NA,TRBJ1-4,TGTGCCAGCACGGTCCCTGGGGCACCCGAAAAACTGTTTTTT,CASTVPGAPEKLFF
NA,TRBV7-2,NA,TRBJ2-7,TGTGCCAGCAGCTCTTTTATACCTAGCTCCTACGAGCAGTACTTC,CASSSFIPSSYEQYF
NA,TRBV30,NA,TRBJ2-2,TGTGCCTGGAGTCTGCGCCGGGGGGAGCTGTTTTTT,CAWSLRRGELFF
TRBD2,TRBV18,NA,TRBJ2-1,TGTGCCAGCTCAACGGTAGCGGGGGGCAACGATGAGCAGTTCTTC,CASSTVAGGNDEQFF
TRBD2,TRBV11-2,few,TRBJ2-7,TGTGCCAGCAGCTTAGACCCCCGCCTAGCGGGAGGGACCTACGAGCAGTACTTC,CASSLDPRLAGGTYEQYF
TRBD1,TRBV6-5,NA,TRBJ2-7,TGTGCCAGCAGAATCCGGGACAGGGAGTACGAGCAGTACTTC,CASRIRDREYEQYF
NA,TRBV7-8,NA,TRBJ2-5,TGTGCCAGCAGCCCTAGACGGAGCCAAGAGACCCAGTACTTC,CASSPRRSQETQYF
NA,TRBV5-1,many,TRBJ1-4,TGCGCCAGCAGTCAACAGAGCTCTAATGAAAAACTGTTTTTT,CASSQQSSNEKLFF
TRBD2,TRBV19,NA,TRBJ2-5,TGTGCCAGTAGTGCGGGGGGGCCCCGGGAGACCCAGTACTTC,CASSAGGPRETQYF
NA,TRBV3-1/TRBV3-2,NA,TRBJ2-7,TGTGCCAGCAGCACCGGGCGGGGGCCCTACGAGCAGTACTTC,CASSTGRGPYEQYF
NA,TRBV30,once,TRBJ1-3,TGTGCCTGGAGTGTACCCCCCCCCAGGGTCACCATATATTTT,CAWSVPPPRVTIYF
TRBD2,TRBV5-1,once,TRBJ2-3,TGCGCCAGCAGCTTGGGGACTAGCGGGACAGATACGCAGTATTTT,CASSLGTSGTDTQYF
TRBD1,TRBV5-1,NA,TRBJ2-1,TGCGCCAGCAGACCGGGACAGAACAACAATGAGCAGTTCTTC,CASRPGQNNNEQFF
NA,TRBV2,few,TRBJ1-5,TGTGCCAGCAGTGGGCAGGGAAATAGCAATCAGCCCCAGCATTTT,CASSGQGNSNQPQHF
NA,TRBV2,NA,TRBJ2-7,TGTGCCAGCAGTGGTCTAGCCGCCTACGAGCAGTACTTC,CASSGLAAYEQYF
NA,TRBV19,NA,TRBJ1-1,TGTGCCAGTAAAAGGACAAACAACATGAACACTGAAGCTTTCTTT,CASKRTNNMNTEAFF
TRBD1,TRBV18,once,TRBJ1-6,TGTGCCAGCTCAGGGACAGGGAATGATTCACCCCTCCACTTT,CASSGTGNDSPLHF
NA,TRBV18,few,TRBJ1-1,TGTGCCAGCTCAGAGGATGGGAACACTGAAGCTTTCTTT,CASSEDGNTEAFF